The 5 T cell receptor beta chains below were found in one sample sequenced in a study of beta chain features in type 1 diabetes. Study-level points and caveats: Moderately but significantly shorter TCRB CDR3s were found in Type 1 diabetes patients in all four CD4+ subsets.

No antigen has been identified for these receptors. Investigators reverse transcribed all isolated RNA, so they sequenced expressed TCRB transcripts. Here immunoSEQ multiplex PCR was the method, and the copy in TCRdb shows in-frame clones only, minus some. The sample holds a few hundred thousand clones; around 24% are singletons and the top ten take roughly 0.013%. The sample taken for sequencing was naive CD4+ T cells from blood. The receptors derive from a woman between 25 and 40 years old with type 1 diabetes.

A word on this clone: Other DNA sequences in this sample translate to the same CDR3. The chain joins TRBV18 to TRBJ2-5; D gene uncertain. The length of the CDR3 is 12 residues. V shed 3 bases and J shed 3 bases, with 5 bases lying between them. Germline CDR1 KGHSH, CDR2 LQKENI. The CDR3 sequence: CASSPREETQYF. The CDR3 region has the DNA TGTGCCAGCTCACCGAGAGAAGAGACCCAGTACTTC.

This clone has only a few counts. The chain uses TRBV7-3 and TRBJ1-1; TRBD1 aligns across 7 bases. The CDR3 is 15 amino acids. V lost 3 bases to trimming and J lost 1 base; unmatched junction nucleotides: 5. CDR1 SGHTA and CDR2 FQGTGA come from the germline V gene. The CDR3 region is CASSFTGEGNTEAFF. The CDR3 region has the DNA TGTGCCAGCAGCTTTACAGGGGAAGGGAACACTGAAGCTTTCTTT.

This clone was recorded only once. CDR3 DNA: TGTGCCTGGAGTGTTGAGGGGGAACAGCCCCAGCATTTT. It specifies CAWSVEGEQPQHF. The chain recombines TRBV30 with TRBJ1-5, with D tentatively TRBD1 (6 bases). CDR1 and CDR2 from the germline V gene are GTSNPN and SVGIG (reference sequence). The CDR3 loop spans 13 amino acids. V was cut by 0 bases and J by 7 bases, with 10 bases left in between.

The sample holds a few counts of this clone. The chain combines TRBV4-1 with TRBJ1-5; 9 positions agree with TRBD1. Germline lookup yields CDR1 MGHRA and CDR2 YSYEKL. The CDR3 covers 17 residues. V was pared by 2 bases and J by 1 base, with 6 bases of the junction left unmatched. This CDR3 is CASSQQQGARSNQPQHF. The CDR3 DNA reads TGCGCCAGCAGCCAACAACAGGGGGCTCGGAGCAATCAGCCCCAGCATTTT.

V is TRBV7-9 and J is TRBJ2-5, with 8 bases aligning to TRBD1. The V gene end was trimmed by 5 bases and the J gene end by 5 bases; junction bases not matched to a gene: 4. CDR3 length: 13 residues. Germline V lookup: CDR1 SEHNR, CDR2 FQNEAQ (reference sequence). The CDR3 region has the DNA TGTGCCAGCAGCCCGACAGGGGAGGAGACCCAGTACTTC. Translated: CASSPTGEETQYF.